This TCR beta chain is drawn from a study of blood T cell repertoires in COVID-19. The CDR3 covers 17 residues. Deletions cut 7 bases from V and 1 base from J, with 21 bases between. Germline V lookup: CDR1 SGHVS, CDR2 FNYEAQ. Here immunoSEQ multiplex PCR was the method, and the copy in TCRdb shows in-frame clones only, minus some. The table lists approximately 300,000 clones, more than 80% of them singletons, with 3.7% in the top ten. The chain joins TRBV7-6 to TRBJ2-3, with a possible D match to TRBD2 (7 bases). The TCR sequence derives from a woman between 40 and 50 years old with acute or convalescent COVID-19. Sequenced input: peripheral blood. The CDR3 DNA follows: TGTGCCAGCATCCAGCGTGGGGGGGGGCTAGGCACAGATACGCAGTATTTT. Its translation is CASIQRGGGLGTDTQYF.